This T cell receptor (beta chain) was observed in a study of blood T cell dynamics during melanoma immunotherapy. Study information: Patients with metastatic melanoma got pembrolizumab or nivolumab-ipilimumab as first-line care.

On this clone itself: Antigen specificity is unknown.

After removal of 8 bases from V and 8 bases from J, the junction contained 9 bases not matched to a gene. The germline V gene has CDR1 MDHEN and CDR2 SYDVKM. The CDR3 runs 14 residues. The data were produced by immunoSEQ multiplex PCR, yet TCRdb's version contains in-frame clones alone and is incomplete. The sample comprises about 24,000 clones, approximately 90% of which are singletons, and 4.6% rests with the top ten. Whole-study results and caveats: The study could not tell melanoma-specific clones from general immune activation. Disease-control patients' PBMC repertoires became either more clonal or more diverse at W3.

Time point: pre-treatment baseline. Apart from two fast progressors, RECIST 1.1 response was judged 12 weeks post-infusion. The specimen comprised blood, sampled from a patient treated with checkpoint blockade. This sequence was found in a human donor with melanoma. The V gene is TRBV28, the J gene TRBJ1-4; 9 bases match TRBD1. The CDR3 region is CASGPGTGLEKLFF. The DNA for the CDR3 is TGTGCCAGCGGCCCCGGGACAGGGCTGGAAAAACTGTTTTTT.